Each of the 15 T cell receptor beta chains below was sequenced from the same sample in a study of Ad26.COV2.S vaccination and SARS-CoV-2 variants. TCRdb's table, derived via immunoSEQ multiplex PCR, lists solely in-frame clones and lacks some. The sample lists hundreds of thousands of clones, around 87% occurring once. Treatment indicated: 15 to 20 received Ad26.COV2.S at low or high dose, single or two shots; five or six received placebo; per-sample allocation not given. Day 63 following the first vaccine or placebo injection was when the samples were taken. The sample consisted of peripheral blood, taken in a trial of Ad26.COV2.S vaccine versus placebo. Every receptor here comes from a person aged 18-60 years who received the Ad26.COV2.S COVID-19 vaccine or a placebo.

This chain connects TRBV5-1 to TRBJ1-2; 9 bases are shared with TRBD1. J was trimmed by 3 bases and V by 0 bases; bases with no gene match: 3. The CDR3 loop spans 15 amino acids. Germline CDR1 SGHRS, CDR2 YFSETQ. In nucleotides, the CDR3 is TGCGCCAGCAGCTTGGGTGGACAGGGGTACTATGGCTACACCTTC. Protein sequence: CASSLGGQGYYGYTF.

This clone was recorded once. The chain uses TRBV3-1 (or the pseudogene TRBV3-2) and TRBJ1-1; D gene ambiguous. From germline, CDR1 is LGHDT and CDR2 YNNKEL (reference sequence). The CDR3 length is 15 residues. The V end lost 4 bases, the J end lost 4 bases, and 16 bases lay between the germline ends. CDR3 nucleotides: TGTGCCAGCAGCCGGACGGACCCCCGGGGCACTGAAGCTTTCTTT. Its protein is CASSRTDPRGTEAFF.

The chain combines TRBV30 with TRBJ2-3, with D perhaps matching TRBD1 (5 bases). Trimming removed 3 bases from V and 1 base from J, with 8 bases in between. In germline, CDR1 is GTSNPN, CDR2 SVGIG (reference sequence). The CDR3 sequence is 13 residues long. This CDR3 is CAWRIQGTDTQYF. As DNA, the CDR3 is TGTGCCTGGAGAATACAGGGCACAGATACGCAGTATTTT.

The rearrangement uses TRBV2 and TRBJ1-2; maybe TRBD1 (6 bases). Looked up from germline, CDR1 is SNHLY and CDR2 is FYNNEI. The CDR3 contains 11 residues. The V end lost 8 bases, the J end lost 8 bases, and 12 bases lay between the germline ends. Here the CDR3 DNA reads TGTGCCAGCCTGACAGGCTCAGGCTACACCTTC. It encodes CASLTGSGYTF.

Note on this clone: The same CDR3 also results from other DNA sequences found in this sample. CDR3 coding DNA: TGCGCCAGCAGCTTGGTCGGGGATGGCTACACCTTC. Translated, it gives CASSLVGDGYTF. V and J are TRBV5-1 and TRBJ1-2; D is unclear. V lost 0 bases and J 6 bases, leaving 6 bases between the germline ends. Germline V gene sequence: CDR1 SGHRS, CDR2 YFSETQ. The CDR3 covers 12 residues.

With respect to this clone: Other DNA sequences in the same sample also yield this CDR3. The genes are TRBV7-9 and TRBJ2-3; no definite D call. The CDR3 extends over 12 amino acids. The germline CDR1 and CDR2 sequences are SEHNR and FQNEAQ (reference sequence). Trimming left V 5 bases short and J 0 bases short, with 3 bases between. The CDR3 loop is CASSLSTDTQYF. The DNA for the CDR3 is TGTGCCAGCAGCCTCAGCACAGATACGCAGTATTTT.

This clone was recorded only once. J is TRBJ2-1 and V is TRBV12-3 or TRBV12-4; D is possibly TRBD1 (6 bases). Trimming removed 2 bases from V and 12 bases from J, with 11 bases in between. CDR3 size: 12 residues. The CDR3 bases are TGTGCCAGCAGTTTAAATTCGGACAGGCAGTTCTTC. Amino acids: CASSLNSDRQFF.

V usage is TRBV4-3 and J usage is TRBJ2-7; TRBD1 aligns across 9 bases. Trimming cost V 3 bases and J 3 bases; bases outside gene matches: 6. The length of the CDR3 is 15 residues. CDR1 is LGHNA and CDR2 is YSLEER in the germline V gene. The CDR3 bases are TGCGCCAGCAGCCAGATTAGGGGACAGGGCTACGAGCAGTACTTC. It is translated as CASSQIRGQGYEQYF.

The chain uses TRBV3-1 (or the pseudogene TRBV3-2) and TRBJ1-2, with D possibly being TRBD1 (6 bases). Germline CDR1 reads LGHDT; CDR2 reads YNNKEL (reference sequence). The V gene lost 4 bases and the J gene lost 2 bases, with 17 bases spanning the gap. CDR3 length: 16 residues. The CDR3 loop is CASSLPLGTPNYGYTF. The CDR3 DNA reads TGTGCCAGCAGCCTCCCCCTCGGGACACCAAACTATGGCTACACCTTC.

This clone was recorded only once. The CDR3 sequence is CAISEPDSYGYTF. The CDR3 DNA is TGTGCCATCAGCGAACCTGACAGCTATGGCTACACCTTC. The J gene is TRBJ1-2, the V gene TRBV10-3, with D maybe TRBD1 (5 bases). Germline values: CDR1 ENHRY, CDR2 SYGVKD. V was shortened by 6 bases and J by 4 bases, with 12 bases between the two germline ends. The CDR3 totals 13 residues.

The chain links TRBV30 to TRBJ1-1; D uncertain. The CDR3 is 11 residues long. Germline loops: CDR1 GTSNPN, CDR2 SVGIG (reference sequence). The ends were cut back, 0 bases at V and 11 bases at J, with 10 bases in the middle. This CDR3 is CAWSVKERAFF. The CDR3 DNA is TGTGCCTGGAGTGTAAAGGAGAGGGCTTTCTTT.

The gene calls are TRBV20-1 and TRBJ2-7; 9 bases agree with TRBD1. Trimming removed 3 bases from V and 3 bases from J; junction bases left unmatched: 6. This CDR3 is built from 14 residues. CDR1 is DFQATT, CDR2 SNEGSKA, per germline (reference sequence). In DNA form, the CDR3 reads TGCAGTGCTAGTCGGGGACAGGGCGTCTACGAGCAGTACTTC. This encodes CSASRGQGVYEQYF.

The rearrangement joins TRBV19 to TRBJ1-1; weak D call: TRBD1 (5 bases). Germline CDR1 and CDR2: LNHDA and SQIVND (reference sequence). With 4 bases removed from V and 3 bases from J, the gap between germline ends came to 9 bases. CDR3 size: 13 residues. This CDR3 reads CASSTGLYTEAFF. The CDR3 DNA sequence: TGTGCCAGTAGTACAGGGTTGTACACTGAAGCTTTCTTT.

This clone was counted many times. The gene calls are TRBV27 and TRBJ1-4; 7 bases agree with TRBD1. This CDR3 region has 14 residues. Per the germline V gene, CDR1 is MNHEY and CDR2 is SMNVEV (reference sequence). J was trimmed by 8 bases and V by 6 bases; bases with no gene match: 9. CDR3 sequence: CASRPGQWAEKLFF. Written as DNA, the CDR3 is TGTGCCAGCAGGCCGGGACAGTGGGCGGAAAAACTGTTTTTT.

A few counts support this clone. The chain carries TRBV6-4 and TRBJ1-6, with 7 bases fitting TRBD1. The CDR3 runs to 15 residues. The germline V gene has CDR1 MRHNA and CDR2 SNTAGT. V lost 0 bases and J lost 7; bases outside the gene matches: 3. The CDR3 coding sequence is TGTGCCAGCAGTGACTCTGGACAGGCGAATTCACCCCTCCACTTT. This encodes CASSDSGQANSPLHF.